One and the same sample provided the 8 T cell receptor beta chains below, sequenced in a study of cytomegalovirus exposure and HLA in healthy donors. Use of 60 Vbeta and 13 Jbeta primers characterized the PCR. The table came from immunoSEQ multiplex PCR; TCRdb's copy has only in-frame clones and leaves some out. This table holds about 160,000 clones, approximately 88% found once. Sequences were obtained from PBMCs. These receptors were taken from a woman aged 18-29 years in good health and CMV-seronegative.

The chain links TRBV30 to TRBJ2-7; D is possibly TRBD1 (6 bases). CDR3 length: 13 residues. Germline loops: CDR1 GTSNPN, CDR2 SVGIG (reference sequence). Trimming stripped 2 bases from V and 0 bases from J, with 8 bases between. DNA for the CDR3: TGTGCCTGGAGTCGGGACATCTCCTACGAGCAGTACTTC. This gives the protein CAWSRDISYEQYF.

This clone was observed a handful of times. The CDR3 DNA is TGTGCCAGTACCACAAGTTCCGGGACAGGGGGCTTTTACGAGCAGTACTTC. Amino acid sequence: CASTTSSGTGGFYEQYF. The rearrangement links TRBV19 to TRBJ2-7, with 12 bases identical to TRBD1. This CDR3 contains 17 residues. Germline assignment: CDR1 LNHDA and CDR2 SQIVND (reference sequence). V lost 7 bases and J lost 4; bases outside the gene matches: 14. The whole variable domain, filled in from reference TRBV19 and TRBJ2-7, reads DGGITQSPKYLFRKEGQNVTLSCEQNLNHDAMYWYRQDPGQGLRLIYYSQIVNDFQKGDIAEGYSVSREKKESFPLTVTSAQKNPTAFYLCASTTSSGTGGFYEQYFGPGTRLTVT.

The chain couples TRBV27 to TRBJ2-3, with a tentative D call TRBD1 (6 bases). This CDR3 region has 15 residues. The germline V and J ends were trimmed by 8 bases and 0 bases, with 15 bases remaining between them. Germline V lookup: CDR1 MNHEY, CDR2 SMNVEV (reference sequence). CDR3: CASPIPGASTDTQYF. DNA of the CDR3: TGTGCCAGCCCGATCCCAGGGGCTAGCACAGATACGCAGTATTTT.

The genes are TRBV28 and TRBJ1-1; TRBD1 aligns across 10 bases. V trimming: 5 bases; J trimming: 4 bases; junction bases outside the gene matches: 10. The length of the CDR3 is 16 residues. Germline assignment: CDR1 MDHEN and CDR2 SYDVKM. This CDR3 reads CASSIRPGQGTTEAFF. CDR3 DNA sequence: TGTGCCAGCAGTATCAGGCCGGGACAGGGGACCACTGAAGCTTTCTTT.

The chain has TRBV18 and TRBJ2-7, with 8 bases aligning to TRBD1. CDR3 length: 15 residues. In germline, CDR1 is KGHSH, CDR2 LQKENI. J was trimmed by 7 bases and V by 3 bases; bases with no gene match: 11. The chain's CDR3 is CASSPWTGPIGEQYF. The CDR3 DNA follows: TGTGCCAGCTCACCTTGGACAGGGCCTATTGGAGAGCAGTACTTC.

This sequence joins TRBV28 and TRBJ2-5; 7 positions match TRBD2. V shed 7 bases, J shed 5 bases, and the junction held 7 bases outside the gene matches. Germline V gives CDR1 MDHEN, CDR2 SYDVKM. The CDR3 contains 13 residues. CDR3 coding DNA: TGTGCCAGCATTGAAGGGACTACCGAGACCCAGTACTTC. Amino acids: CASIEGTTETQYF.

The chain links TRBV29-1 to TRBJ1-2; a weak D match, TRBD1 (5 bases). Germline values: CDR1 SQVTM, CDR2 ANQGSEA. The CDR3 runs to 12 residues. The V gene lost 4 bases and the J gene lost 5 bases, with 11 bases spanning the gap. The CDR3 sequence: CSVGWGDYGYTF. The CDR3 coding sequence is TGCAGCGTTGGGTGGGGGGATTATGGCTACACCTTC.

The chain uses TRBV6-1 and TRBJ1-1; the D is unclear. Germline assignment: CDR1 MNHNS and CDR2 SASEGT. The CDR3 loop spans 17 amino acids. Trimming cost V 1 base and J 1 base, with 16 bases left between them. The CDR3 DNA follows: TGTGCCAGCAGTGAAGTTGAAGGTGGGGAGGGGAACACTGAAGCTTTCTTT. Its translation is CASSEVEGGEGNTEAFF.